This TCR beta chain derives from a study of OX40 agonist ivuxolimab in advanced cancers. With 4 bases removed from V and 3 bases from J, the gap between germline ends came to 10 bases. The length of the CDR3 is 13 residues. Germline loops: CDR1 SGHAT, CDR2 FQNNGV. The data were produced by immunoSEQ multiplex PCR, yet TCRdb's version contains in-frame clones alone and is incomplete. The sample has around 76,000 clones, around 87% seen once. This sequence was found in an adult with an advanced solid tumor such as melanoma, head and neck, liver or kidney cancer. The chain employs TRBV11-2 and TRBJ2-7; maybe TRBD2 (5 bases). Source: CD4+ or CD8+ T cells sorted from blood, taken in a trial of the OX40 agonist ivuxolimab. The CDR3 DNA sequence: TGTGCCAGCAGCTGGAGGACCCACTACGAGCAGTACTTC. Translation gives CASSWRTHYEQYF.